The 3 T cell receptor beta chains below all came from one sample that was sequenced in a study of monozygotic twins with inflammatory bowel disease. Each CDR3 protein gets one entry in TCRdb, which reprocessed the 5' RACE reads and gives no DNA. The table counts about 380,000 distinct CDR3 sequences; approximately 2.8% lies in the top ten. Material: blood. The receptors stem from a human donor with ulcerative colitis or Crohn's disease, or a healthy co-twin of an affected twin (not recorded which).

CDR3 sequence: CASSQDTEESSYNSPLHF. The chain has TRBV4-2 and TRBJ1-6. This CDR3 is 18 amino acids long. The germline CDR1 and CDR2 sequences are LGHNA and YNFKEQ.

The chain links TRBV5-5 to TRBJ2-7. Per the germline V gene, CDR1 is SGHKS and CDR2 is YYEKEE (reference sequence). The CDR3 is made up of 13 amino acids. The CDR3 loop reads CASSWAPPYEQYF.

The V gene is TRBV7-6, the J gene TRBJ2-1; TCRdb gives TRBD1 as the D gene, but with no DNA this cannot be confirmed. The CDR3 runs 18 residues. The germline gives CDR1 SGHVS, CDR2 FNYEAQ. The CDR3 loop reads CASSLKRDGHNSYNEQFF.